This T cell receptor (beta chain) is from a study of blood T cell repertoires in COVID-19 (dated by TCRdb to 2020 to 2022). At the level of the whole study: Samples covering the acute and convalescent phases of COVID-19 were provided by collaborators in the United States, Italy and Spain. Subjects who had been exposed to COVID-19, were actively infected with it, or had recovered from it provided the deeply sampled blood TCRbeta repertoires that made up the dataset. The samples were drawn from two sources: the first 160 participants of the ongoing ImmuneRACE study, and 1,200 or so subjects contributed by 6 global collaborators. Sample metadata almost always included a de-identified subject ID, COVID-19 status, age in years and sex. A freely available public database, intended as a resource for researchers studying the immune response to SARS-CoV-2, is where the repertoires were released. Where available, HLA class I and class II types were taken from metadata supplied by the sample provider and were not determined by assay-based typing. The prospective study material was composed of cDNA or gDNA derived from T cells, B-cell-depleted T cells, or PBMCs.

CDR1 and CDR2 are read off the germline V gene as MNHEY and SVGEGT. The CDR3 numbers 17 residues from cysteine through phenylalanine. Kept here is only the CDR3 DNA, which spans 51 bases and is read in frame from base 1. V lost 4 bases and J lost 3 bases, and the count of bases not matched to a germline gene is 9. TCRbeta CDR3 regions were amplified from genomic DNA using the immunoSEQ Assay, a bias-controlled multiplex PCR. As for how the authors treated the data: Nucleated cell counts per sample were estimated from amplification of reference gene primers within the assay. To quantify the absolute abundance of each unique TCRbeta CDR3 rearrangement, sequence reads were collapsed and filtered. For each sample, productive Simpson clonality was calculated as the square root of Simpson's diversity index over productive rearrangements. The table was pulled from immuneACCESS by TCRdb, which kept in-frame rearrangements only. Such tables lose some clones; where checked, under half of the loss comes from unresolved V genes, and the rest has no known cause. V, J and clone size reflect that table, while D and trimming were determined from the DNA. The sample table holds 200,000 to 250,000 clones, of which over 75% were seen once. Together, the top ten hold 4.5% to 5.5% of the sample.

Each collaborating institution followed its own protocols to collect whole blood in K2EDTA tubes. For TCRbeta analysis, collaborators shipped samples as frozen whole blood, isolated PBMCs, or DNA extracted from either of those sample types. This clone was counted once. Its antigen is currently not known. No qualities accompany the bases; no much larger clone lies one base away. General findings and caveats noted by the study authors: The amount of clinical and demographic metadata varied by source and participant and was provided uncurated.

Sequencing was performed on peripheral blood. The rearranged segments are TRBV6-2 or TRBV6-3 and TRBJ1-5; TRBD1 matches 10 bases in the middle. The clonotype originates from a human donor in a cohort sampled during active COVID-19. The CDR3 sequence is CASSFKAGTGDNQPQHF. The nucleotide sequence is given as TGTGCCAGCAGTTTCAAAGCCGGGACAGGGGACAATCAGCCCCAGCATTTT.